Below, 30 T cell receptor beta chains from the same sample are listed, as sequenced in a study of cytomegalovirus exposure and HLA in healthy donors. Use of 60 Vbeta and 13 Jbeta primers characterized the PCR. The repertoire was sequenced with immunoSEQ multiplex PCR; TCRdb's copy has only in-frame clones and lacks some. The sample includes 200,000 to 250,000 clones, over 65% of them seen just once. The source material was PBMCs. These receptors were taken from a man aged 18 to 29 in good health and CMV-seronegative.

This clone was counted a few times. The chain combines TRBV6-1 with TRBJ2-1; TRBD2 matches at 9 bases. This CDR3 region has 17 residues. J gave up 5 bases and V 2 bases, and 10 bases lay outside the gene matches. Germline V gives CDR1 MNHNS, CDR2 SASEGT. CDR3 protein: CASSERLADLFDNEQFF. DNA of the CDR3: TGTGCCAGCAGTGAACGACTAGCGGATCTCTTCGACAATGAGCAGTTCTTC.

About this clone: The junction departs from the called germline gene at one end, perhaps through a read error. The sample has other DNA sequences that encode this CDR3 too. The rearrangement joins TRBV5-1 to TRBJ2-3, with TRBD2 matching 13 bases. Germline CDR1 is SGHRS and CDR2 is YFSETQ. The CDR3 spans 16 residues. The CDR3 DNA is TGCGCCAGTAGCTTACTAGCGGGAGGGGGAGCAGATACGCAGTATTTT. It codes for CASSLLAGGGADTQYF. The variable domain in full, completed from reference TRBV5-1 and TRBJ2-3, reads KAGVTQTPRYLIKTRGQQVTLSCSPISGHRSVSWYQQTPGQGLQFLFEYFSETQRNKGNFPGRFSGRQFSNSRSEMNVSTLELGDSALYLCASSLLAGGGADTQYFGPGTRLTVL.

This rearrangement joins TRBV28 to TRBJ2-5, with a possible D match to TRBD1 (5 bases). The J call may be in error: the DNA end matches TRBJ2-7 better. Germline values: CDR1 MDHEN, CDR2 SYDVKM. CDR3 length: 13 amino acids. CDR3 coding DNA: TGTGCCAGCAGCCTCACAGGATCCTACGAGCAGTACTTC. This gives the protein CASSLTGSYEQYF.

The chain is built from TRBV5-1 and TRBJ1-2; tentatively, D is TRBD1 (5 bases). Germline assignment: CDR1 SGHRS and CDR2 YFSETQ. This CDR3 is 14 amino acids long. V was trimmed by 0 bases and J by 4 bases, leaving 10 bases between them. The CDR3 loop reads CASSLVGGGYGYTF. In nucleotides, the CDR3 is TGCGCCAGCAGCTTGGTCGGGGGGGGCTATGGCTACACCTTC.

The chain carries TRBV7-2 and TRBJ2-7, with 14 positions matching TRBD2. The CDR3 covers 18 residues. Trimming cost V 5 bases and J 4 bases; bases outside gene matches: 13. Germline-derived CDR1 and CDR2 are SGHTA and FQGNSA. The CDR3 spells CASSDPGTSGRSRYEQYF. The CDR3 DNA reads as TGTGCCAGCAGCGACCCCGGGACTAGCGGGAGAAGTAGGTACGAGCAGTACTTC.

V usage is TRBV7-9 and J usage is TRBJ2-6; TRBD2 matches at 14 bases. With V trimmed by 5 bases and J by 1 base, 7 bases remained unmatched. CDR1 is SEHNR, CDR2 FQNEAQ, per germline (reference sequence). CDR3 length: 19 amino acids. The CDR3: CASSRTGTSGSSGANVLTF. DNA of the CDR3: TGTGCCAGCAGCCGCACCGGGACTAGCGGGAGTTCTGGGGCCAACGTCCTGACTTTC.

The V gene is TRBV2, the J gene TRBJ1-3; D unclear. V gave up 7 bases and J gave up 7 bases, with 11 bases separating them. CDR3 length: 12 amino acids. Per the germline V gene, CDR1 is SNHLY and CDR2 is FYNNEI. As DNA, the CDR3 is TGTGCCAGCAACACGGAGGGTAACACCATATATTTT. This encodes CASNTEGNTIYF. The variable domain in full, completed from reference TRBV2 and TRBJ1-3, reads EPEVTQTPSHQVTQMGQEVILRCVPISNHLYFYWYRQILGQKVEFLVSFYNNEISEKSEIFDDQFSVERPDGSNFTLKIRSTKLEDSAMYFCASNTEGNTIYFGEGSWLTVV.

The J gene is TRBJ1-1, the V gene TRBV5-5; no clear D gene. CDR3 length: 14 amino acids. CDR1 SGHKS and CDR2 YYEKEE come from the germline V gene (reference sequence). Between the trimmed V and J ends, which lost 4 bases and 0 bases, there was a span of 10 bases. CDR3 sequence: CASSGTELNTEAFF. In nucleotides, the CDR3 is TGTGCCAGCAGCGGAACAGAGTTGAACACTGAAGCTTTCTTT.

The chain uses TRBV9 and TRBJ1-5; D may be TRBD1 (5 bases). The CDR3 extends over 13 amino acids. Germline lookup yields CDR1 SGDLS and CDR2 YYNGEE. Trimming cost V 2 bases and J 5 bases, with 8 bases left between them. CDR3: CASSVGQDQPQHF. As DNA, the CDR3 is TGTGCCAGCAGCGTCGGACAAGATCAGCCCCAGCATTTT.

The genes are TRBV28 and TRBJ2-7; TRBD2 matches 8 bases. The CDR3 runs 16 residues. V was clipped by 4 bases and J by 4 bases; unmatched bases: 12. CDR1 is MDHEN and CDR2 is SYDVKM in the germline V gene. CDR3 DNA sequence: TGTGCCAGCAGTTCGCCAGCGGGAGTTAAGGGTTACGAGCAGTACTTC. Translated: CASSSPAGVKGYEQYF.

The V and J genes are TRBV19 and TRBJ1-5; D may be TRBD1 (6 bases). This CDR3 has 18 residues. Per germline, CDR1 LNHDA and CDR2 SQIVND (reference sequence). V lost 0 bases and J 0 bases, leaving 15 bases between the germline ends. The CDR3 loop reads CASSIDHGRGYSNQPQHF. CDR3 nucleotides: TGTGCCAGTAGTATAGATCACGGCAGGGGTTATAGCAATCAGCCCCAGCATTTT.

This clone was seen just once. The chain links TRBV5-1 to TRBJ2-3, with 10 bases aligning to TRBD2. The germline CDR1 and CDR2 sequences are SGHRS and YFSETQ. The CDR3 is made up of 14 amino acids. The trim removed 5 bases at V and 3 bases at J, leaving 3 bases unmatched. CDR3 DNA sequence: TGCGCCAGCAGTCTAGCGGGAGTTACAGATACGCAGTATTTT. This codes for CASSLAGVTDTQYF.

This clone has just a few counts. The rearrangement links TRBV27 to TRBJ1-2; tentatively, D is TRBD1 (5 bases). Trimming removed 7 bases at V and 8 bases at J, with 11 bases between. CDR1 and CDR2 (germline): MNHEY, SMNVEV (reference sequence). This CDR3 has 11 residues. DNA for the CDR3: TGTGCCAGCACCGGGGGTAGGGGCTACACCTTC. Translated, it gives CASTGGRGYTF.

This chain links TRBV6-4 with TRBJ2-7; no reliable D call. Germline CDR1 reads MRHNA; CDR2 reads SNTAGT. There are 13 residues in the CDR3. The V end lost 5 bases, the J end lost 0 bases, and 8 bases lay between the germline ends. CDR3 bases: TGTGCCAGCAGTACTCACTACTCCTACGAGCAGTACTTC. Translated, it gives CASSTHYSYEQYF.

The chain combines TRBV28 with TRBJ1-1; D remains ambiguous. The CDR3 sequence is 14 residues long. The germline gives CDR1 MDHEN, CDR2 SYDVKM. Trimming removed 8 bases at V and 5 bases at J, with 18 bases between. The CDR3 here is CASEPAGYLTEAFF. The CDR3 nucleotides are TGTGCCAGCGAACCAGCGGGGTATTTGACTGAAGCTTTCTTT.

The chain employs TRBV10-1 and TRBJ2-7, with no clear D. Per germline, CDR1 WNHNN and CDR2 SYGVQD (reference sequence). CDR3 length: 12 amino acids. The V end was cut by 5 bases, the J end by 0 bases, with 5 bases between. The CDR3 DNA reads as TGCGCCAGCAGTCAGAACTCCTACGAGCAGTACTTC. Protein sequence: CASSQNSYEQYF.

The chain uses TRBV7-3 and TRBJ2-1; 8 bases are shared with TRBD2. V gave up 5 bases and J gave up 5 bases; unmatched junction bases: 5. The CDR3 runs 14 residues. Looked up from germline, CDR1 is SGHTA and CDR2 is FQGTGA. The CDR3 here is CASSAGLGDNEQFF. CDR3 DNA: TGTGCCAGCAGCGCGGGACTAGGGGACAATGAGCAGTTCTTC.

This clone was picked up one time. The chain's CDR3 is CASSLQGNRPNEAFF. In nucleotides, the CDR3 is TGTGCCAGCAGCTTACAGGGCAATCGGCCCAATGAAGCTTTCTTT. This chain links TRBV7-2 with TRBJ1-1; TRBD1 might be the D (5 bases). Germline loops: CDR1 SGHTA, CDR2 FQGNSA. The CDR3 extends over 15 amino acids. With 2 bases removed from V and 7 bases from J, the gap between germline ends came to 17 bases.

The chain recombines TRBV7-3 with TRBJ2-1; 10 nucleotides align to TRBD2. The V gene's germline CDR1 is SGHTA and CDR2 FQGTGA. Unmatched junction bases numbered 4, after V lost 1 base and J lost 7 bases. The CDR3 extends over 15 amino acids. CDR3 sequence reads: CASSLSIAGGNEQFF. CDR3 DNA: TGTGCCAGCAGCTTAAGTATAGCGGGAGGAAATGAGCAGTTCTTC.

A remark on this clone: The sample carries other DNA sequences with the same CDR3. The genes are TRBV4-1 and TRBJ2-7; 14 bases match TRBD2. Germline lookup yields CDR1 MGHRA and CDR2 YSYEKL. The V and J ends lost 3 bases and 2 bases, in that order; junction bases with no gene match: 0. This CDR3 spans 15 amino acids. In DNA, the CDR3 is TGCGCCAGCAGCCAGGGACTAGCGGGGGCCTACGAGCAGTACTTC. It encodes CASSQGLAGAYEQYF.

This chain uses TRBV7-8 with TRBJ1-5; 7 bases map to TRBD1. The CDR3 extends over 17 amino acids. With V trimmed by 0 bases and J by 4 bases, 9 bases remained unmatched. Germline assignment: CDR1 SGHVS and CDR2 FQNEAQ. The CDR3 nucleotides are TGTGCCAGCAGCTTAGCGCCTAAGGGACAGCCTAATCAGCCCCAGCATTTT. This gives the protein CASSLAPKGQPNQPQHF.

This chain connects TRBV5-1 to TRBJ1-5; the match to TRBD1 covers 9 bases. The ends lost 3 bases at V and 5 bases at J; junction bases unmatched: 3. Germline CDR1 and CDR2: SGHRS and YFSETQ. CDR3 size: 14 residues. The CDR3: CASSWTGVDQPQHF. The DNA of the CDR3 is TGCGCCAGCAGCTGGACAGGGGTTGATCAGCCCCAGCATTTT. Drawing the rest from reference TRBV5-1 and TRBJ1-5, the complete variable domain is KAGVTQTPRYLIKTRGQQVTLSCSPISGHRSVSWYQQTPGQGLQFLFEYFSETQRNKGNFPGRFSGRQFSNSRSEMNVSTLELGDSALYLCASSWTGVDQPQHFGDGTRLSIL.

This clone was seen a few times. The V and J genes are TRBV6-6 and TRBJ2-7; D is perhaps TRBD2 (5 bases). The germline V and J ends were trimmed by 8 bases and 0 bases, with 11 bases remaining between them. This CDR3 has 13 residues. Germline V gene data show CDR1 as MNHNY and CDR2 as SVGAGI (reference sequence). The CDR3: CASHTGSSYEQYF. In DNA form, the CDR3 reads TGTGCCAGCCACACGGGGAGCTCCTACGAGCAGTACTTC.

There are a few counts of this clone. The chain couples TRBV4-1 to TRBJ2-3; D is uncertain. In germline, CDR1 is MGHRA, CDR2 YSYEKL. V lost 1 base, J lost 2 bases, and 16 bases lay in between. The CDR3 totals 17 residues. The CDR3 nucleotides are TGCGCCAGCAGCCAAGTGAATCTAATAACCTACACAGATACGCAGTATTTT. It encodes CASSQVNLITYTDTQYF.

This chain links TRBV27 with TRBJ2-1; D unresolved. V was cut by 3 bases and J by 7 bases, with 13 bases left in between. CDR1 is MNHEY, CDR2 SMNVEV, per germline (reference sequence). The CDR3 is made up of 14 amino acids. The chain's CDR3 is CASSLRDLWNEQFF. The CDR3, as DNA: TGTGCCAGCAGTTTGCGCGATTTGTGGAATGAGCAGTTCTTC.

This rearrangement joins TRBV7-9 to TRBJ2-7; a weak D match, TRBD2 (6 bases). Germline V CDR1 and CDR2: SEHNR, FQNEAQ (reference sequence). This CDR3 has 15 amino acids. Trimming removed 4 bases from V and 0 bases from J, with 13 bases in between. CDR3 residues: CASSYGAGSSYEQYF. The CDR3 DNA sequence: TGTGCCAGCAGCTATGGGGCCGGGAGCTCCTACGAGCAGTACTTC.

The table lists this clone with a few counts. The V call is TRBV5-1, the J call TRBJ1-1; D ambiguous. V was pared by 1 base and J by 6 bases, with 13 bases between. The CDR3 is 14 residues long. CDR1 and CDR2 (germline): SGHRS, YFSETQ. CDR3 bases: TGCGCCAGCAGCTTGTCCAGGACTCGGCCTGAAGCTTTCTTT. Its translation is CASSLSRTRPEAFF.

This chain links TRBV7-8 with TRBJ1-6, with unresolved D. The length of the CDR3 is 12 residues. CDR1 and CDR2 from the germline V gene are SGHVS and FQNEAQ. Trimming pared 1 base from V and 10 bases from J, leaving 5 bases between. The CDR3 is CASSLVGSPLHF. The CDR3, as DNA: TGTGCCAGCAGCTTAGTGGGCTCACCCCTCCACTTT.

The rearrangement uses TRBV6-5 and TRBJ1-2; TRBD1 matches at 8 bases. Germline V gives CDR1 MNHEY, CDR2 SVGAGI. Unmatched junction bases numbered 14, after V lost 6 bases and J lost 8 bases. CDR3 size: 15 residues. This CDR3 reads CASRSRQGLVRGYTF. CDR3 DNA: TGTGCCAGCAGGTCACGACAGGGGTTAGTTCGAGGCTACACCTTC.

V is TRBV7-3 and J is TRBJ1-1; D remains unclear. Germline CDR1 SGHTA, CDR2 FQGTGA. V lost 6 bases to trimming and J lost 7 bases, with 15 bases between them. The length of the CDR3 is 13 residues. CDR3 nucleotide sequence: TGTGCCAGCAGGGAAACCCCGACAAGTGAAGCTTTCTTT. It yields the protein CASRETPTSEAFF.